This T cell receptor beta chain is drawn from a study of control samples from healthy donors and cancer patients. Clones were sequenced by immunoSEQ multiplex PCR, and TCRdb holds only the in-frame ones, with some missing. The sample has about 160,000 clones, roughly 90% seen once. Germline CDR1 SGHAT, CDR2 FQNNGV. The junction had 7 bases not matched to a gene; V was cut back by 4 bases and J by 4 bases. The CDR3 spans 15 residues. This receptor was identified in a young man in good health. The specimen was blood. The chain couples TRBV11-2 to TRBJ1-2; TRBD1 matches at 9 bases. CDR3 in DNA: TGTGCCAGCAGCTCCGGACAGGGGAACTTCTATGGCTACACCTTC. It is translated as CASSSGQGNFYGYTF.